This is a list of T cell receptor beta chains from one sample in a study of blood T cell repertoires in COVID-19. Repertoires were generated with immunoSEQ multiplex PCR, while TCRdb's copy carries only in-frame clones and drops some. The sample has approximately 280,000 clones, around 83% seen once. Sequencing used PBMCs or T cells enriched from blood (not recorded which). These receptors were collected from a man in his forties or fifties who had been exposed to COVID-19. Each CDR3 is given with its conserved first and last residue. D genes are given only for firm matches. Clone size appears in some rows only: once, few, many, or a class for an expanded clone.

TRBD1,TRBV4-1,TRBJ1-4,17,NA,CASSPTRGQGRGEKLFF,TGCGCCAGCAGCCCCACCCGAGGACAGGGGAGGGGAGAAAAACTGTTTTTT
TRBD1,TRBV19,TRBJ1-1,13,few,CASSDRANTEAFF,TGTGCCAGTAGTGACAGGGCAAACACTGAAGCTTTCTTT
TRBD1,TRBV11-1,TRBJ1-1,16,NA,CASRPGTGGLNTEAFF,TGTGCCAGCAGGCCTGGGACAGGGGGGCTGAACACTGAAGCTTTCTTT
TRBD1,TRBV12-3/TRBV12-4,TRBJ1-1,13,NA,CASSYRGEGEAFF,TGTGCCAGCAGTTACAGGGGGGAAGGTGAAGCTTTCTTT
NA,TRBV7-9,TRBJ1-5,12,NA,CASGQDNQPQHF,TGTGCCAGCGGACAAGACAATCAGCCCCAGCATTTT
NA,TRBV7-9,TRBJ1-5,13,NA,CASSLGGDQPQHF,TGTGCCAGCAGCTTAGGGGGAGATCAGCCCCAGCATTTT
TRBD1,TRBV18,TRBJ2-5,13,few,CASSTGVLETQYF,TGTGCCAGCTCGACAGGGGTTTTAGAGACCCAGTACTTC
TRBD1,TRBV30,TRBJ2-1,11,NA,CAWSVRDRQFF,TGTGCCTGGAGTGTCCGGGACAGGCAGTTCTTC
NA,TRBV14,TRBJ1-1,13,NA,CASSQEVDIKAFF,TGTGCCAGCAGCCAAGAGGTTGACATCAAGGCTTTCTTT
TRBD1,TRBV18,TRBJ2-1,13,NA,CASSYRGQYEQFF,TGTGCCAGCTCCTACCGGGGACAGTATGAGCAGTTCTTC